This T cell receptor (beta chain) derives from a study of blood T cell repertoires in COVID-19. Study at large: Spain, Italy and the United States supplied samples that represented acute and convalescent COVID-19. PBMCs, B-cell-depleted T cells, or T cells were the source of the cDNA or gDNA that made up the material.

Concerning this clone itself: The junction and the germline gene differ at one end; a read error may be behind it.

This table comes from immunoSEQ multiplex PCR, and its TCRdb copy is limited to in-frame clones, with some not included. The sample shows tens of thousands of clones, 90% of them seen only once. Per the germline V gene, CDR1 is LNHDA and CDR2 is SQIVND (reference sequence). The CDR3 totals 13 residues. This rearrangement joins TRBV19 to TRBJ1-1; D is undetermined. This sequence was found in a man aged 50 to 60 with acute or convalescent COVID-19. The sample comprised peripheral blood. The DNA for the CDR3 is TGTGCCAGTAGTATAGTCACCGACACAGAAGCTTTCTTT. Residues: CASSIVTDTEAFF.